This T cell receptor beta chain comes out of a study of blood T cell repertoires in COVID-19. Study-wide background: Samples came from the United States, Italy and Spain, spanning acute and convalescent COVID-19. From T cells, B-cell-depleted T cells, or PBMCs came the material, which was cDNA or gDNA.

Per the original methods: Reference gene primer amplification gave nucleated cell count estimates. Sequenced by immunoSEQ multiplex PCR; TCRdb stores in-frame clones only, minus some. The DNA was the basis for D and trimming; V, J and clone size are from that table. The sample has about 140,000 clones; approximately 85% are singletons. The CDR3 has 15 residues. V was shortened by 1 base and J by 1 base, with 8 bases between the two germline ends. Per the germline V gene, CDR1 is SGHNT and CDR2 is YENEEA. The chain has TRBV11-3 and TRBJ2-1; the D gene is possibly TRBD2 (6 bases). Sequences were obtained from peripheral blood. This receptor was identified in a man aged 50 to 60 with acute or convalescent COVID-19. The CDR3 is CASSLAGESYNEQFF. CDR3 nucleotide sequence: TGTGCCAGCAGCTTAGCGGGAGAATCCTACAATGAGCAGTTCTTC.